The 27 T cell receptor beta chains listed next were all sequenced from one sample in a study of cytomegalovirus exposure and HLA in healthy donors (dated by TCRdb to 2017 to 2019). Libraries were prepared through the immunoSEQ multiplex PCR assay. The multiplex PCR relied on a mix of 60 forward primers for TCR Vbeta segments and 13 reverse primers for TCR Jbeta segments. In TCRdb, the immuneACCESS table is reduced to in-frame sequences with V and J assigned. These tables do not hold every clone; where another copy was compared, an unresolved V gene accounts for under half, and the others remain unexplained. The table for this sample shows approximately 150,000 clones. The ten largest make up 2% to 2.5% of the sample. Sequencing was carried out using PBMCs. These receptors came from a woman aged 18-30 years in good health and CMV-seronegative.

V is TRBV7-8 and J is TRBJ1-5; D might be TRBD1 (5 bases). Germline-derived CDR1 and CDR2 are SGHVS and FQNEAQ. This CDR3 is 15 amino acids long. V was pared by 5 bases and J by 0 bases, with 11 bases between. DNA of the CDR3: TGTGCCAGCAGCGGGGCGGAATATAGCAATCAGCCCCAGCATTTT. Translated: CASSGAEYSNQPQHF. The variable domain in full, completed from reference TRBV7-8 and TRBJ1-5, reads GAGVSQSPRYKVAKRGQDVALRCDPISGHVSLFWYQQALGQGPEFLTYFQNEAQLDKSGLPSDRFFAERPEGSVSTLKIQRTQQEDSAVYLCASSGAEYSNQPQHFGDGTRLSIL.

The J gene is TRBJ2-2, the V gene TRBV7-8; D gene ambiguous. V lost 6 bases and J lost 6, with 20 bases in between. There are 16 residues in the CDR3. In germline, CDR1 is SGHVS, CDR2 FQNEAQ. The CDR3 DNA sequence: TGTGCCAGCAGTCCCCTTCCGAAGAGCCTGGCCGGGGAGCTGTTTTTT. It is translated as CASSPLPKSLAGELFF.

About this clone: In the same sample, other DNA sequences code for this CDR3. The rearrangement uses TRBV5-1 and TRBJ1-1, with D tentatively TRBD1 (5 bases). Germline V gives CDR1 SGHRS, CDR2 YFSETQ. The CDR3 sequence is 14 residues long. Trimming shortened V by 0 bases and J by 5 bases, and 11 bases separated the two germline ends. The CDR3 bases are TGCGCCAGCAGCTTGGTCGGGGGTGGGACTGAAGCTTTCTTT. Amino acid sequence: CASSLVGGGTEAFF.

The genes are TRBV21-1 and TRBJ2-7; the table's D call of TRBD1 was not tested on the DNA. TRBV21-1 is flagged as a pseudogene. The CDR3 sequence is 13 residues long. CDR3 sequence (DNA): TGTGCCAGCAGCAAAGGGACATCTCCTGAGCAGTACGTC. Encoded protein: CASSKGTSPEQYV.

The J gene is TRBJ2-2, the V gene TRBV7-6; 9 bases match TRBD1. V shed 4 bases and J 6 bases; nucleotides not matched to a gene: 3. The CDR3 totals 14 residues. CDR1 SGHVS and CDR2 FNYEAQ come from the germline V gene. CDR3 nucleotides: TGTGCCAGCAGCTCCGGGACAGGGTCCGGGGAGCTGTTTTTT. Encoded protein: CASSSGTGSGELFF.

The chain employs TRBV23-1 and TRBJ2-2, with D possibly being TRBD2 (6 bases). TRBV23-1 is assigned to the ORF class and has an uncertain function. CDR3 length: 17 residues. The V gene lost 2 bases and the J gene lost 1 base, with 14 bases spanning the gap. Written as DNA, the CDR3 is TGCGCCAGCAGTCAAGACCCCGGGGGAGGGAACACCGGGGAGCTGTTTTTT. It encodes CASSQDPGGGNTGELFF.

As to this clone: Other DNA sequences in the sample encode the same CDR3. This sequence joins TRBV7-9 and TRBJ2-2, with TRBD2 matching over 11 bases. The CDR3 loop spans 16 amino acids. Germline CDR1 and CDR2: SEHNR and FQNEAQ (reference sequence). V gave up 1 base and J gave up 6 bases; unmatched junction bases: 4. CDR3 sequence: CASSLDLAGGSGELFF. The CDR3 DNA sequence: TGTGCCAGCAGCTTAGATCTAGCGGGAGGATCCGGGGAGCTGTTTTTT.

The chain has TRBV29-1 and TRBJ2-3; 13 bases match TRBD2. This CDR3 contains 14 residues. J was trimmed by 6 bases and V by 7 bases; bases with no gene match: 7. CDR1 is SQVTM and CDR2 is ANQGSEA in the germline V gene. The CDR3 reads CSASGLAGYDTQYF. As DNA, the CDR3 is TGCAGCGCTTCGGGACTAGCGGGATATGATACGCAGTATTTT.

The chain's CDR3 is CASSSGGTGRTEAFF. The CDR3 coding sequence is TGTGCCAGCAGTTCCGGAGGGACAGGGCGGACTGAAGCTTTCTTT. The rearrangement joins TRBV27 to TRBJ1-1; 9 nucleotides match TRBD1. The length of the CDR3 is 15 residues. V trimming: 4 bases; J trimming: 5 bases; junction bases outside the gene matches: 8. Germline CDR1 reads MNHEY; CDR2 reads SMNVEV (reference sequence).

The V gene is TRBV5-1, the J gene TRBJ2-3; 9 nucleotides align to TRBD2. The CDR3 contains 16 residues. CDR1 and CDR2 (germline): SGHRS, YFSETQ. Trimming cost V 2 bases and J 1 base; bases outside gene matches: 5. DNA for the CDR3: TGCGCCAGCAGCTTAGGTCTAGCGGGACGCACAGATACGCAGTATTTT. Protein sequence: CASSLGLAGRTDTQYF.

The genes are TRBV18 and TRBJ2-1; 11 bases match TRBD2. Per the germline V gene, CDR1 is KGHSH and CDR2 is LQKENI. V lost 6 bases to trimming and J lost 10 bases; unmatched junction nucleotides: 14. There are 16 residues in the CDR3. CDR3 in DNA: TGTGCCAGCTCCTACCCATCCACTAGCGGGAGTGAAGAGCAGTTCTTC. This encodes CASSYPSTSGSEEQFF.

J is TRBJ1-3 and V is TRBV7-6; 8 nucleotides align to TRBD1. CDR3 length: 16 residues. The J segment lost 4 bases and the V segment lost 0 bases, leaving 5 bases of the junction unmatched. CDR1 is SGHVS and CDR2 is FNYEAQ in the germline V gene. The CDR3 loop is CASSLARQGSGNTIYF. The CDR3 nucleotides read TGTGCCAGCAGCTTAGCCAGACAGGGGTCGGGAAACACCATATATTTT.

CDR3 DNA: TGTGCCAGCAGCTTACTAGACAGGGAAGGCGGCTACACCTTC. Translating gives CASSLLDREGGYTF. The chain combines TRBV7-9 with TRBJ1-2; TRBD1 matches 7 bases. Germline V lookup: CDR1 SEHNR, CDR2 FQNEAQ (reference sequence). After removal of 2 bases from V and 8 bases from J, the junction contained 8 bases not matched to a gene. The CDR3 extends over 14 amino acids.

V is TRBV7-2 and J is TRBJ2-6; D is undetermined. V shed 5 bases and J shed 0 bases, with 8 bases lying between them. CDR1 is SGHTA and CDR2 is FQGNSA in the germline V gene. The CDR3 sequence is 15 residues long. CDR3: CASSQRPSGANVLTF. In DNA form, the CDR3 reads TGTGCCAGCAGCCAGCGCCCCTCTGGGGCCAACGTCCTGACTTTC.

This sequence joins TRBV5-6 and TRBJ1-4, with D possibly being TRBD1 (6 bases). This CDR3 is built from 16 residues. Germline CDR1 reads SGHDT; CDR2 reads YYEEEE. Trimming removed 0 bases from V and 1 base from J, with 10 bases in between. The CDR3, as DNA: TGTGCCAGCAGCTTGGGGCAGGGACAAACTAATGAAAAACTGTTTTTT. Residues: CASSLGQGQTNEKLFF.

This chain uses TRBV27 with TRBJ2-1; 13 positions agree with TRBD2. This CDR3 spans 18 amino acids. Germline assignment: CDR1 MNHEY and CDR2 SMNVEV (reference sequence). J gave up 6 bases and V 0 bases, and 8 bases lay outside the gene matches. The CDR3 spells CASSLSILAGGPGNEQFF. As DNA, the CDR3 is TGTGCCAGCAGTTTATCGATACTAGCGGGAGGGCCGGGCAATGAGCAGTTCTTC.

The chain is built from TRBV30 and TRBJ2-5, with 8 bases aligning to TRBD2. Judging by the DNA end, TRBJ2-7 fits better; the J call may be wrong. The CDR3 is 15 residues long. Germline CDR1 GTSNPN, CDR2 SVGIG (reference sequence). CDR3 in amino acids: CAWRRYVGRAYEQYF. CDR3 DNA: TGTGCCTGGAGGCGCTACGTCGGGAGGGCCTACGAGCAGTACTTC.

This chain's CDR3 is CASSLGTENSPLHF. CDR3 DNA sequence: TGTGCCAGCAGCCTCGGGACAGAAAATTCACCCCTCCACTTT. The V gene is TRBV7-3, the J gene TRBJ1-6, with 7 bases lining up with TRBD1. This CDR3 is 14 amino acids long. Unmatched junction bases numbered 5, after V lost 5 bases and J lost 7 bases. From germline, CDR1 is SGHTA and CDR2 FQGTGA. Based on the CDR3 plus reference TRBV7-3 and TRBJ1-6, the full variable domain is GAGVSQTPSNKVTEKGKYVELRCDPISGHTALYWYRQSLGQGPEFLIYFQGTGAADDSGLPNDRFFAVRPEGSVSTLKIQRTERGDSAVYLCASSLGTENSPLHFGNGTRLTVT.

The J gene is TRBJ2-3, the V gene TRBV5-1; the match to TRBD2 covers 13 bases. The germline gives CDR1 SGHRS, CDR2 YFSETQ. The CDR3 extends over 16 amino acids. The V and J ends lost 2 bases and 2 bases, in that order; junction bases with no gene match: 2. CDR3: CASSFGTSGITDTQYF. The CDR3 bases are TGCGCCAGCAGCTTTGGGACTAGCGGGATCACAGATACGCAGTATTTT.

The CDR3 DNA follows: TGTGCCTGGAGTCCCCCGGGATACTCTGGAAACACCATATATTTT. Translation gives CAWSPPGYSGNTIYF. The J gene is TRBJ1-3, the V gene TRBV30; D gene unclear. V gave up 2 bases and J gave up 0 bases, with 11 bases separating them. The CDR3 spans 15 residues. CDR1 is GTSNPN, CDR2 SVGIG, per germline (reference sequence).

The V gene is TRBV11-3, the J gene TRBJ2-1, with 10 bases aligning to TRBD2. The junction had 13 bases not matched to a gene; V was cut back by 5 bases and J by 0 bases. The CDR3 is made up of 19 amino acids. CDR1 SGHNT and CDR2 YENEEA come from the germline V gene. This chain's CDR3 is CASSPPSGLASYSYNEQFF. The DNA for the CDR3 is TGTGCCAGCAGCCCCCCCTCGGGACTAGCGTCTTACTCCTACAATGAGCAGTTCTTC. The full variable domain, its missing parts supplied by reference TRBV11-3 and TRBJ2-1, is EAGVVQSPRYKIIEKKQPVAFWCNPISGHNTLYWYLQNLGQGPELLIRYENEEAVDDSQLPKDRFSAERLKGVDSTLKIQPAELGDSAVYLCASSPPSGLASYSYNEQFFGPGTRLTVL.

The V call is TRBV5-1, the J call TRBJ1-1, with D maybe TRBD1 (5 bases). V was clipped by 3 bases and J by 1 base, with 10 bases between them. This CDR3 is built from 14 residues. Per germline, CDR1 SGHRS and CDR2 YFSETQ. CDR3 bases: TGCGCCAGCAGCTCCGGGACTTGGAACACTGAAGCTTTCTTT. As protein: CASSSGTWNTEAFF.

V and J are TRBV5-4 and TRBJ2-7, with D possibly being TRBD1 (6 bases). The CDR3 is 15 residues long. Looked up from germline, CDR1 is SGHNT and CDR2 is YYREEE (reference sequence). V lost 1 base to trimming and J lost 7 bases, with 18 bases between them. The CDR3 coding sequence is TGTGCCAGCAGCTTGTTAGGGGGATCGCCGGGGGAGCAGTACTTC. Encoded protein: CASSLLGGSPGEQYF. Full variable domain (outside the CDR3, taken from reference TRBV5-4 and TRBJ2-7): ETGVTQSPTHLIKTRGQQVTLRCSSQSGHNTVSWYQQALGQGPQFIFQYYREEENGRGNFPPRFSGLQFPNYSSELNVNALELDDSALYLCASSLLGGSPGEQYFGPGTRLTVT.

The chain recombines TRBV10-3 with TRBJ2-7, with TRBD1 matching 11 bases. CDR1 is ENHRY, CDR2 SYGVKD, per germline. V gave up 8 bases and J gave up 5 bases; unmatched junction bases: 5. This CDR3 spans 13 amino acids. The CDR3 spells CAISGQGADEQYV. In nucleotides, the CDR3 is TGTGCCATCTCAGGACAGGGGGCGGACGAGCAGTACGTC.

V and J are TRBV2 and TRBJ2-3, with D tentatively TRBD2 (5 bases). CDR1 and CDR2 (germline): SNHLY, FYNNEI. This CDR3 is built from 12 residues. Trimming took off 5 bases at V and 8 bases at J, with 11 bases between the two ends. CDR3 nucleotides: TGTGCCAGCAGTTCTGCTGGAGGTACGCAGTATTTT. This codes for CASSSAGGTQYF.

V usage is TRBV9 and J usage is TRBJ1-3; possible D gene TRBD1, 5 bases. Germline lookup yields CDR1 SGDLS and CDR2 YYNGEE. With 4 bases removed from V and 0 bases from J, the gap between germline ends came to 17 bases. The CDR3 has 17 amino acids. The CDR3 bases are TGTGCCAGCAGCTTTGGGGGGACCCGGAGCTCTGGAAACACCATATATTTT. It is translated as CASSFGGTRSSGNTIYF.

This chain joins TRBV7-2 and TRBJ2-7; 7 bases align to TRBD2. V shed 6 bases, J shed 4 bases, and the junction held 9 bases outside the gene matches. The CDR3 runs to 14 residues. Germline V gives CDR1 SGHTA, CDR2 FQGNSA. In DNA, the CDR3 is TGTGCCAGCAGTCTATATAGCGGGCCTTACGAGCAGTACGTC. Amino acid sequence: CASSLYSGPYEQYV.